The clone carrying this T cell receptor beta chain is a singleton in its sample. Its antigen remains unknown. Treatment of patients with chemo-refractory metastatic non-small-cell lung cancer consisted of focal radiation plus CTLA-4 blockade with ipilimumab. This sample is drawn from a study of radiotherapy plus CTLA-4 blockade in lung cancer. Overall study context: Across the patients, objective responses occurred in approximately 19%, and disease control in about 29%. Study-level results: In blood, TCR clones derived from the tumor expanded after radiotherapy plus ipilimumab. The best prediction of response reportedly came from early blood T cell clone dynamics, with interferon-beta.

Clones were read by immunoSEQ multiplex PCR, and TCRdb kept only the in-frame ones, dropping some. The sample yields approximately 57,000 clones, 70% to 85% seen once. This receptor was taken from a human donor with non-small cell lung cancer whose response to radiotherapy plus ipilimumab could not be evaluated. Here the sequenced sample was peripheral blood, taken from a patient treated with radiotherapy plus ipilimumab.

The CDR3 bases are TGTGCCAGCAGCGCCCGGGGTGCCCGTGAGCAGTACTTC. Protein sequence: CASSARGAREQYF. This chain connects TRBV5-4 to TRBJ2-7, with D perhaps matching TRBD2 (5 bases). Trimming cost V 4 bases and J 7 bases, with 15 bases left between them. CDR1 is SGHNT and CDR2 is YYREEE in the germline V gene (reference sequence). This CDR3 comprises 13 residues.